This TCR beta chain was sequenced during a study of T cell responses to AZD1222 COVID-19 vaccine. Study-level results: Seropositive AZD1222 recipients at baseline numbered only five or six.

As concerns this clone: Its specificity is unknown.

Here immunoSEQ multiplex PCR was the method, and the copy in TCRdb shows in-frame clones only, minus some. The table shows 100,000 to 150,000 clones, with 88% occurring only once. The CDR3 consists of 15 residues. V lost 2 bases, J lost 0 bases, and 8 bases lay in between. Germline CDR1 LGHDT, CDR2 YNNKEL (reference sequence). This chain links TRBV3-1 (or the pseudogene TRBV3-2) with TRBJ1-5; a possible D gene is TRBD1 (6 bases). Here the sequenced sample was peripheral blood, taken on day 0 of AZD1222 vaccination. This receptor was taken from an adult in good health. The CDR3 region is CASSQYRDSNQPQHF. CDR3 in DNA: TGTGCCAGCAGCCAATACAGGGATAGCAATCAGCCCCAGCATTTT.